This T cell receptor (beta chain) derives from a study of cytotoxic CD8 clonotypes in ibrutinib-treated CLL. Per germline, CDR1 GTSNPN and CDR2 SVGIG (reference sequence). This CDR3 spans 11 amino acids. V lost 0 bases to trimming and J lost 10 bases, with 7 bases between them. The protocol was immunoSEQ multiplex PCR, while the TCRdb copy is restricted to in-frame clones and leaves out a portion. In the table there are thousands of clones, roughly 70% of which are singletons. This clone turned up a few times. No antigen is known for it. Study observations and caveats: Sampling times (in sustained-remission versus progressing patients) were not the same.

The origin of this receptor is a human donor with chronic lymphocytic leukemia. The sequences come from PBMCs, collected before ibrutinib treatment. The genes are TRBV30 and TRBJ1-3; D is unresolved. For the CDR3, the DNA is TGTGCCTGGAGTGTACTTGGGACCATATATTTT. The encoded protein is CAWSVLGTIYF.